A single sample is the source of the 25 T cell receptor beta chains below, sequenced in a study of blood T cells in healthy people across ages. Together with a sample-barcoded 5' primer, a J-beta primer mix was included in a second PCR lasting about 7 to 12 cycles. In TCRdb, the 5' RACE reads were re-called with MiXCR into one record per CDR3 protein. The sample comprises nearly 1 million distinct CDR3 sequences, just over 50% of which are singletons, and roughly 23% rests with the top ten. The sample comprised blood. The receptors here all came from a woman aged 55-70 years in good health.

The chain joins TRBV12-3 or TRBV12-4 to TRBJ2-1; maybe TRBD1 (6 bases). With 6 bases removed from V and 0 bases from J, the gap between germline ends came to 15 bases. The CDR3 extends over 16 amino acids. The CDR3 loop reads CASRRRGGSSYNEQFF. Written as DNA, the CDR3 is TGTGCCAGCAGACGCAGGGGTGGGAGCTCCTACAATGAGCAGTTCTTC.

The chain recombines TRBV28 with TRBJ2-7; D may be TRBD1 (6 bases). This CDR3 region has 16 residues. V lost 5 bases to trimming and J lost 4 bases, with 21 bases between them. The germline gives CDR1 MDHEN, CDR2 SYDVKM. The DNA for the CDR3 is TGTGCCAGCAGTGCCCTCGAGGGGGTTAATAGGTACGAGCAGTACTTC. Residues: CASSALEGVNRYEQYF.

This clonotype was counted between two and nine times. This chain connects TRBV7-9 to TRBJ1-2, with D uncertain. V gave up 4 bases and J gave up 4 bases, with 25 bases separating them. The CDR3 length is 18 residues. Germline V gives CDR1 SEHNR, CDR2 FQNEAQ (reference sequence). The CDR3 here is CASSSPYHSTKGSYGYTF. The CDR3 nucleotides are TGTGCCAGCAGCTCGCCGTACCACTCCACAAAGGGTTCCTATGGCTACACCTTC.

This clonotype was seen a few times. The V and J genes are TRBV7-2 and TRBJ1-5, with D unclear. V shed 2 bases and J shed 3 bases, with 11 bases lying between them. The CDR3 is made up of 15 amino acids. Germline V lookup: CDR1 SGHTA, CDR2 FQGNSA. The CDR3: CASSLILAANQPQHF. The CDR3, as DNA: TGTGCCAGCAGCTTAATCTTGGCAGCCAATCAGCCCCAGCATTTT.

J is TRBJ2-7 and V is TRBV30; D tentatively fits TRBD1 or TRBD2 (5 bases each). The CDR3 has 14 amino acids. Germline assignment: CDR1 GTSNPN and CDR2 SVGIG (reference sequence). V lost 0 bases to trimming and J lost 7 bases, with 16 bases between them. The CDR3 bases are TGTGCCTGGAGTGTAGAGAGGAGGTGGGGGGAGCAGTACTTC. Its protein is CAWSVERRWGEQYF.

This clonotype has a handful of counts. The V call is TRBV27, the J call TRBJ2-7; D is undetermined. Trimming removed 0 bases from V and 1 base from J, with 16 bases in between. There are 17 residues in the CDR3. CDR1 is MNHEY and CDR2 is SMNVEV in the germline V gene (reference sequence). The CDR3 loop reads CASSLSSPVVGSYEQYF. Written as DNA, the CDR3 is TGTGCCAGCAGTTTATCGAGTCCCGTGGTAGGGTCCTACGAGCAGTACTTC.

This clonotype was recorded only once. The V gene is TRBV7-6, the J gene TRBJ2-7; D unresolved. Judging by the DNA end, TRBJ2-5 fits better; the J call may be wrong. CDR1 and CDR2 from the germline V gene are SGHVS and FNYEAQ. The CDR3 covers 15 residues. CDR3 DNA sequence: TGTGCCAGCAGCATAGTGTCGGTACGCGGAGAGACCCAGTACTTC. This translates into CASSIVSVRGETQYF.

This sequence joins TRBV24-1 and TRBJ1-4; TRBD1 might be the D (6 bases). Deletions cut 4 bases from V and 5 bases from J, with 19 bases between. The CDR3 length is 17 residues. The germline V gene encodes CDR1 KGHDR and CDR2 SFDVKD. The CDR3 region has the DNA TGTGCCACCAGTGACGCGGACAGTCCCTGGGGGAATGAAAAACTGTTTTTT. It codes for CATSDADSPWGNEKLFF.

The CDR3 reads CASSNSQDTQYF. CDR3 DNA: TGTGCCAGCTCTAATTCTCAAGATACGCAGTATTTT. This chain joins TRBV18 and TRBJ2-3; D is unclear. V was pared by 6 bases and J by 5 bases, with 9 bases between. The CDR3 consists of 12 residues. CDR1 and CDR2 from the germline V gene are KGHSH and LQKENI.

This sequence joins TRBV10-3 and TRBJ2-3, with D unclear. V lost 11 bases and J 4 bases, leaving 4 bases between the germline ends. Germline V lookup: CDR1 ENHRY, CDR2 SYGVKD. This CDR3 has 9 residues. The CDR3 nucleotides are TGTGCCCCCTCAGATACGCAGTATTTT. It is translated as CAPSDTQYF.

The chain uses TRBV12-3 or TRBV12-4 and TRBJ2-1; 7 bases match TRBD2. The J call may be wrong; the DNA end is better matched by TRBJ2-7. CDR3 length: 16 residues. The CDR3 region is CASSLIGGSYYNEQYF. CDR3 sequence (DNA): TGTGCCAGCAGTTTGATCGGCGGGAGTTACTACAATGAGCAGTACTTC.

This clonotype was seen more than once but under ten times. The rearrangement uses TRBV4-1 and TRBJ2-7, with D perhaps TRBD2 (6 bases). CDR1 is MGHRA and CDR2 is YSYEKL in the germline V gene. The CDR3 extends over 16 amino acids. V lost 1 base to trimming and J lost 2 bases, with 15 bases between them. The CDR3 DNA is TGCGCCAGCAGCCAAGTTGGAGTAGCGGCCACCTACGAGCAGTACTTC. Translating gives CASSQVGVAATYEQYF.

This CDR3 reads CATSRTSDLPSEAFF. As DNA, the CDR3 is TGTGCCACCAGCAGAACCTCGGACCTACCCAGTGAAGCTTTCTTT. The chain combines TRBV15 with TRBJ1-1, with D uncertain. Germline CDR1 and CDR2: LNHNV and YYDKDF (reference sequence). V was pared by 2 bases and J by 7 bases, with 17 bases between. The CDR3 covers 15 residues.

The J gene is TRBJ2-3, the V gene TRBV9; 12 bases align to TRBD2. The germline CDR1 and CDR2 sequences are SGDLS and YYNGEE. Trimming at V came to 2 bases and at J to 5 bases, leaving 6 bases not matched to a gene. The CDR3 has 16 residues. The CDR3 DNA follows: TGTGCCAGCAGCGTCGGACTAGCGGGATACGGAGATACGCAGTATTTT. Its protein product is CASSVGLAGYGDTQYF.

This clonotype has only one observation. The V call is TRBV20-1, the J call TRBJ1-5, with 8 bases lining up with TRBD1. V shed 6 bases, J shed 7 bases, and the junction held 8 bases outside the gene matches. The germline gives CDR1 DFQATT, CDR2 SNEGSKA (reference sequence). The CDR3 contains 13 residues. In nucleotides, the CDR3 is TGCAGTGCAGAAGGACAGGGAGCCCAGCCCCAGCATTTT. Its translation is CSAEGQGAQPQHF.

V and J are TRBV4-1 and TRBJ2-3; 12 bases agree with TRBD2. From germline, CDR1 is MGHRA and CDR2 YSYEKL. The CDR3 length is 16 residues. V shed 5 bases and J 7 bases; nucleotides not matched to a gene: 10. The CDR3 here is CASSSTTSGSFYTQYF. DNA for the CDR3: TGCGCCAGCAGCTCGACGACTAGCGGGAGTTTCTATACGCAGTATTTT.

In this sample, this clonotype turned up a few times. The chain couples TRBV5-1 to TRBJ2-5; perhaps D is TRBD1 or TRBD2 (5 bases each). The CDR3 runs 13 residues. Germline loops: CDR1 SGHRS, CDR2 YFSETQ. V lost 5 bases and J 9 bases, leaving 17 bases between the germline ends. Written as DNA, the CDR3 is TGCGCCAGCAGAACCGGGACGGAGAGTCCCCAGTACTTC. Amino acid sequence: CASRTGTESPQYF.

This clonotype was seen a few times. The chain recombines TRBV10-3 with TRBJ2-5; 11 nucleotides line up with TRBD2. J lost 11 bases, V lost 5 bases, and 13 bases had no gene match. The germline V gene has CDR1 ENHRY and CDR2 SYGVKD. This CDR3 is built from 15 residues. CDR3 nucleotide sequence: TGTGCCATCAGTCCCGGGACTAGCGGCAATAATGAGCAGTACTTC. Translating it yields CAISPGTSGNNEQYF.

This clonotype was counted a few times. This chain joins TRBV28 and TRBJ2-3; 12 bases line up with TRBD2. Losses at the gene ends were 5 bases for V and 8 bases for J; bases not matched to a gene: 5. The CDR3 loop spans 14 amino acids. Per germline, CDR1 MDHEN and CDR2 SYDVKM. CDR3 sequence: CASSNLAGGATQYF. CDR3 coding DNA: TGTGCCAGCAGTAACCTAGCGGGAGGGGCTACGCAGTATTTT. Full variable domain (remainder filled in from reference TRBV28 and TRBJ2-3): DVKVTQSSRYLVKRTGEKVFLECVQDMDHENMFWYRQDPGLGLRLIYFSYDVKMKEKGDIPEGYSVSREKKERFSLILESASTNQTSMYLCASSNLAGGATQYFGPGTRLTVL.

J is TRBJ1-2 and V is TRBV10-3; D unresolved. Germline V gives CDR1 ENHRY, CDR2 SYGVKD. The V and J ends lost 10 bases and 2 bases respectively, with 17 bases between them. The CDR3 is 14 residues long. The CDR3 sequence is CATAGGGWNYGYTF. The CDR3 nucleotides read TGTGCCACCGCCGGCGGCGGATGGAACTATGGCTACACCTTC.

This clonotype came up a few times. The chain combines TRBV5-1 with TRBJ2-7; TRBD1 agrees at 8 bases. The trim removed 2 bases at V and 2 bases at J, leaving 3 bases unmatched. CDR3 length: 14 amino acids. Germline V CDR1 and CDR2: SGHRS, YFSETQ. The CDR3: CASSFAGGAYEQYF. The DNA for the CDR3 is TGCGCCAGCAGCTTCGCAGGGGGCGCCTACGAGCAGTACTTC.

V is TRBV6-6 and J is TRBJ2-1; 7 nucleotides agree with TRBD2. J gave up 4 bases and V 5 bases, and 8 bases lay outside the gene matches. The CDR3 runs to 15 residues. The V gene's germline CDR1 is MNHNY and CDR2 SVGAGI (reference sequence). The CDR3 region has the DNA TGTGCCAGCAGTGCCCAGGGACTAATTTACAATGAGCAGTTCTTC. It encodes CASSAQGLIYNEQFF.

V gene TRBV7-6 combines with J gene TRBJ2-1; no definite D call. This CDR3 has 14 amino acids. Germline CDR1 reads SGHVS; CDR2 reads FNYEAQ. Trimming removed 4 bases at V and 5 bases at J, with 12 bases between. The DNA for the CDR3 is TGTGCCAGCAGCTCAACCCCATCCGACAATGAGCAGTTCTTC. It yields the protein CASSSTPSDNEQFF.

The rearrangement links TRBV21-1 to TRBJ2-7; TRBD2 was called by the table and not checked on the DNA. TRBV21-1 is a listed pseudogene. This CDR3 is 15 amino acids long. The CDR3 spells CANLSGRDNAGEQYF. The CDR3, as DNA: TGTGCCAACCTTTCGGGGCGGGACAATGCGGGCGAGCAGTACTTC.

Notes on this clonotype: This may be a read error, as it is one base from a much larger clone. V usage is TRBV29-1 and J usage is TRBJ2-7; D tentatively reads TRBD1 or TRBD2 (5 bases each). CDR1 SQVTM and CDR2 ANQGSEA come from the germline V gene. The CDR3 is made up of 12 amino acids. In nucleotides, the CDR3 is TGCAGCGTCGCAGGGAGCTCCCACGAGCAGTACTTC. Protein product: CSVAGSSHEQYF.